These T cell receptor beta chains were read from a single sample in a study of identical twins. A single record per CDR3 protein comes from TCRdb applying MiXCR to the 5' RACE reads. The table shows about 240,000 distinct CDR3 sequences, with about 10% occurring only once. The sequencing sample was made of memory T cells sorted from blood. All receptors derive from a man in his fifties or sixties in good health. CDR3s include the opening cysteine and the closing phenylalanine or tryptophan. D genes are given only for firm matches. Size values are once, few and many counts, or a class for expanded clones, and some rows have none.

length | size | J | V | D | DNA | CDR3
14 | few | TRBJ2-1 | TRBV7-3 | TRBD2 | TGTGCCAGCAGCGCGACTAGCGGGAATCGAGAGCAGTTCTTC | CASSATSGNREQFF
16 | many | TRBJ2-5 | TRBV29-1 | . | TGCAGCGTTGAAGATCTTGTCTGGGACACGCAAGAGACCCAGTACTTC | CSVEDLVWDTQETQYF
14 | many | TRBJ1-1 | TRBV7-2 | . | TGTGCCAGCAGCCCCGAAACGGGGCAGGTAAAAGCTTTCTTT | CASSPETGQVKAFF
13 | many | TRBJ2-5 | TRBV19 | . | TGTGCCAGTGCGCGGACAGTAAGAGAGACCCAGTACTTC | CASARTVRETQYF
15 | . | TRBJ2-3 | TRBV20-1 | TRBD2 | TGCAGTGCTACACGACTGACTAGCGGCACAGATACGCAGTATTTT | CSATRLTSGTDTQYF
13 | many | TRBJ1-1 | TRBV6-2/TRBV6-3 | . | TGTGCCAGCGGCCGACAAGGGTACACTGAAGCTTTCTTT | CASGRQGYTEAFF
14 | many | TRBJ2-7 | TRBV27 | . | TGTGCCAGCAGTTTATGGGGTCCTAGCAACGAGCAGTACTTC | CASSLWGPSNEQYF
19 | many | TRBJ2-3 | TRBV20-1 | TRBD1 | TGCAGTGCTAGAGCCCTCGGACAGGGGGCATCTTTTAGCACAGATACGCAGTATTTT | CSARALGQGASFSTDTQYF
14 | many | TRBJ2-5 | TRBV4-3 | . | TGCGCCAGCAGCCAAGATGAGGGAGGAGAGACCCAGTACTTC | CASSQDEGGETQYF
16 | . | TRBJ1-1 | TRBV5-1 | TRBD1 | TGCGCCAGCAGCTTCGGGACAGGTGGCTCCTCCGCTGAAGCTTTCTTT | CASSFGTGGSSAEAFF
16 | many | TRBJ2-3 | TRBV7-2 | TRBD1 | TGTGCCAGCAGCTCGCCCGGGCTCAGGGGGACGGCTACGCAGTATTTT | CASSSPGLRGTATQYF
12 | . | TRBJ2-7 | TRBV28 | TRBD1 | TGTGCCAGCACCGGGACAGGGGCCGAGCAGTACTTC | CASTGTGAEQYF
14 | many | TRBJ2-7 | TRBV28 | . | TGTGCCAGCAGTTTAAGGGGGAGGGCCCGCGAGCAGTACTTC | CASSLRGRAREQYF
13 | few | TRBJ1-1 | TRBV6-2/TRBV6-3 | . | TGTGCCAGCAGTGTCGACCTGTGGACAGTCGCTTTCTTT | CASSVDLWTVAFF
14 | . | TRBJ1-2 | TRBV9 | . | TGTGCCAGCAGCGCGCAACAGGGATACTATGGCTACACCTTC | CASSAQQGYYGYTF
15 | . | TRBJ2-5 | TRBV5-1 | . | TGCGCCAGCAGCCCCATCGGTAACTCTGGGGAGACCCAGTACTTC | CASSPIGNSGETQYF
14 | many | TRBJ2-7 | TRBV29-1 | TRBD2 | TGCAGCGTTGGCTCGAGCGGGAGGGCCAACGAGCAGTACTTC | CSVGSSGRANEQYF
15 | few | TRBJ1-2 | TRBV4-3 | TRBD1 | TGCGCCAGCAGCCAAGGGGCCCAGGGGGACTATGGCTACACCTTC | CASSQGAQGDYGYTF
15 | few | TRBJ2-6 | TRBV7-9 | . | TGTGCCAGCAGCCGGTCGGCGTCAGGGGCCAACGTCCTGACTTTC | CASSRSASGANVLTF
13 | medium-sized | TRBJ2-7 | TRBV5-1 | . | TGCGCCAGCAGCTTGTTCGAGGGTAACGAGCAGTACTTC | CASSLFEGNEQYF
14 | few | TRBJ1-1 | TRBV20-1 | . | TGCAGTGCTAGAGAGGGGGCCCTGAACACTGAAGCTTTCTTT | CSAREGALNTEAFF
14 | . | TRBJ2-3 | TRBV5-1 | . | TGCGCCAGCAGCCCCGACCCTGGATCAGATACGCAGTATTTT | CASSPDPGSDTQYF
17 | many | TRBJ1-5 | TRBV6-2/TRBV6-3 | TRBD1 | TGTGCCAGCAGGCCCGGGACAGGGCGCTATAGCAATCAGCCCCAGCATTTT | CASRPGTGRYSNQPQHF
15 | many | TRBJ2-7 | TRBV5-1 | . | TGCGCCAGCAGCTTGGAGGGGAACTTTAACCACGAGCAGTACTTC | CASSLEGNFNHEQYF
13 | . | TRBJ1-6 | TRBV14 | . | TGTGCCAGCAGCCCCCGCCCGACTTTTCCCCTCCACTTT | CASSPRPTFPLHF
13 | medium-sized | TRBJ2-7 | TRBV29-1 | . | TGCAGCGTCGGGGACGTTTTCTCCTACGAGCAGTACTTC | CSVGDVFSYEQYF
13 | many | TRBJ1-2 | TRBV6-5 | . | TGTGCCAGCAGTAACGGGGTGGCGGGAGGCTACACCTTC | CASSNGVAGGYTF
14 | many | TRBJ1-2 | TRBV19 | . | TGTGCCAGTAGCGCCCACGGTTGGGCCCGTGGCTACACCTTC | CASSAHGWARGYTF
14 | . | TRBJ1-2 | TRBV30 | TRBD1 | TGTGCCTCGAAGATCCCAGGGGGCGAGGGGGGCTACACCTTC | CASKIPGGEGGYTF
14 | many | TRBJ2-7 | TRBV5-1 | TRBD2 | TGCGCCAGTCATAGCGGGGGCCTGACCTACGAGCAGTACTTC | CASHSGGLTYEQYF
15 | many | TRBJ2-3 | TRBV3-1 | TRBD1 | TGTGCCAGCAGCCAGGATCCGGGACAGGGAGCTACGCAGTATTTT | CASSQDPGQGATQYF
19 | many | TRBJ2-1 | TRBV20-1 | . | TGCAGTGCTAGAGTTGCGGTACCCCGGGCCCCGGCAGGGTCTGATGAGCAGTTCTTC | CSARVAVPRAPAGSDEQFF
17 | . | TRBJ1-3 | TRBV29-1 | TRBD1 | TGCAGCGTTGAGGGACAGGGGGCCCGAAGCTCTGGAAACACCATATATTTT | CSVEGQGARSSGNTIYF
14 | many | TRBJ2-7 | TRBV28 | TRBD1 | TGTGCCAGCAGTTTAGGGACAGGGGGCTACGAGCAGTACTTC | CASSLGTGGYEQYF
14 | many | TRBJ2-7 | TRBV20-1 | . | TGCAGTGCCATCTACCTCCGCGGATACTACGAGCAGTACTTC | CSAIYLRGYYEQYF
15 | many | TRBJ1-1 | TRBV20-1 | . | TGCAGTGCTAATTCCCCAGGGCGTCCCGGAGAAGGAGCTTTCTTT | CSANSPGRPGEGAFF
16 | . | TRBJ2-2 | TRBV11-2 | . | TGTGCCAGCCGGACTCGCGAAAACGTGAACACCGGGGAGCTGTTTTTT | CASRTRENVNTGELFF